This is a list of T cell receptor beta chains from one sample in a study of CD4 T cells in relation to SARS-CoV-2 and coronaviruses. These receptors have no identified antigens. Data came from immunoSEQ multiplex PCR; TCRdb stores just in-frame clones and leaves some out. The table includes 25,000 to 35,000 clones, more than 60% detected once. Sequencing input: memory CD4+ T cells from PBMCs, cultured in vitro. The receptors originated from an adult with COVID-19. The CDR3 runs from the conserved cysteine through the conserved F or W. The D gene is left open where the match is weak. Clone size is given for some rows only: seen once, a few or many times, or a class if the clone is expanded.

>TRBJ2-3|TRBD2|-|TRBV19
TGTGCCAGTATAGGCCGCGGGAGAGGCACAGATACGCAGTATTTT
CASIGRGRGTDTQYF
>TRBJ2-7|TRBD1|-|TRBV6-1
TGTGCCAGCAGTGAAGGGGGACAGGGGATCTACGAGCAGTACTTC
CASSEGGQGIYEQYF
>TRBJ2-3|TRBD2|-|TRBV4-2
TGTGCCAGCAGCCAAGTCGGGAGGGGACCTGGGAGCGCAGATACGCAGTATTTT
CASSQVGRGPGSADTQYF
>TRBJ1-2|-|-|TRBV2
TGTGCCATCGCTTCGAGGACAACTAACTATGGCTACACCTTC
CAIASRTTNYGYTF
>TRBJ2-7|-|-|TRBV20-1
TGCAGTGCTAGTAGGCAATACGAGCAGTACTTC
CSASRQYEQYF
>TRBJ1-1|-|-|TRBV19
TGTGCCAGTAGGAGGGAACGACTGAACACTGAAGCTTTCTTT
CASRRERLNTEAFF
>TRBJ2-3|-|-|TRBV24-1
TGTGCCACCAGTGATCCAGGGATGGGGACAGATACGCAGTATTTT
CATSDPGMGTDTQYF
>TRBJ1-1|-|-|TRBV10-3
TGTGCCATCAGGCGCAGTCCCCCCTCTATAGCTTTCTTT
CAIRRSPPSIAFF
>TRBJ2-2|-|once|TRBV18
TGTGCCAGCTCACGAAGAAACACCGGGGAGCTGTTTTTT
CASSRRNTGELFF
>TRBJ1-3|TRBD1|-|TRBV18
TGTGCCAGCTCAATCCCGACAGGGAGCTCTGGAAACACCATATATTTT
CASSIPTGSSGNTIYF
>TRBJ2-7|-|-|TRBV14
TGTGCCAGCAGCCGAGACAGGCCCTACGAGCAGTACTTC
CASSRDRPYEQYF
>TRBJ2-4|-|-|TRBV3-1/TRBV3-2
TGTGCCAGCAGCCAAGATGGGCCGAGAGGCATTCAGTACTTC
CASSQDGPRGIQYF
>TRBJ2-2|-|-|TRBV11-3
TGTGCCAGCAGCTTAGGACTAGGAAGAGATCGGGCCGGGGAGCTGTTTTTT
CASSLGLGRDRAGELFF
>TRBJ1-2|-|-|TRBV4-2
TGTGCCAGCAGCCAAGCCCCAACATCTAACTATGGCTACACCTTC
CASSQAPTSNYGYTF
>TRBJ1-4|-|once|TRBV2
TGTGCCAGCGCCGGGACAATTACAACTAATGAAAAACTGTTTTTT
CASAGTITTNEKLFF
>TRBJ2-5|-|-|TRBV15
TGTGCCACCAGCACACGACTAGGTCCGGAGACCCAGTACTTC
CATSTRLGPETQYF
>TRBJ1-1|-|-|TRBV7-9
TGTGCCAGCAGCTTAGAAAGGCAAACTGAAGCTTTCTTT
CASSLERQTEAFF
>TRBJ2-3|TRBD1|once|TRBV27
TGTGCCATTCGCTCAGGGGGCGTGAGCACAGATACGCAGTATTTT
CAIRSGGVSTDTQYF
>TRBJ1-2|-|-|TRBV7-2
TGTGCCAGCAGCTTAGATGGGAACTATGGCTACACCTTC
CASSLDGNYGYTF
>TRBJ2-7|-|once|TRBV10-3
TGTGCCATCAGAGGCGACAGACTGACTAGTAACTACGAGCAGTACTTC
CAIRGDRLTSNYEQYF
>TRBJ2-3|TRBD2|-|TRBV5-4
TGTGCCAGCAGCTTGGAGGCGGGAGAAGATACGCAGTATTTT
CASSLEAGEDTQYF
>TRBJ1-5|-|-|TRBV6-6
TGTGCCAGCAGCCGAGGGTCCGGGACGAGTAGCAATCAGCCCCAGCATTTT
CASSRGSGTSSNQPQHF
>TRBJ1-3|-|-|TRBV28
TGTGCCAGCAGTTTACCAGGGAACACCATATATTTT
CASSLPGNTIYF
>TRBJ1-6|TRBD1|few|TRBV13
TGTGCCAGCAGCTTCCAGGACAGGGTATTTAATTCACCCCTCCACTTT
CASSFQDRVFNSPLHF
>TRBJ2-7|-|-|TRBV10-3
TGTGCCACCGCGGGACAAGACTACGAGCAGTACTTC
CATAGQDYEQYF
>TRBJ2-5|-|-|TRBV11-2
TGTGCCAGCAGCCCCCGGACAGACAAAGAGACCCAGTACTTC
CASSPRTDKETQYF
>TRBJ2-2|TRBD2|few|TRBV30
TGTGCCTGGAATCGGGGACTAGCGGGCCCTACCGGGGAGCTGTTTTTT
CAWNRGLAGPTGELFF
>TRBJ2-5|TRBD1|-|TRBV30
TGTGCCTGGAGTTCTAAAATCCCGGGACAGCAAGAGACCCAGTACTTC
CAWSSKIPGQQETQYF
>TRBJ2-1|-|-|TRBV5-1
TGCGCCAGCAGCTTGGGGGGGGCCCCATACAATGAGCAGTTCTTC
CASSLGGAPYNEQFF
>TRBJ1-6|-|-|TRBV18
TGTGCCAGCTCACCAGTGGGGGATGATTCACCCCTCCACTTT
CASSPVGDDSPLHF
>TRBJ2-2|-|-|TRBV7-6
TGTGCCAGCAGCTCCGACAGGATATACACCGGGGAGCTGTTTTTT
CASSSDRIYTGELFF
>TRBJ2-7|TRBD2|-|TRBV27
TGTGCCAGCAGGCCTAGCGGTTCCTACGAGCAGTACTTC
CASRPSGSYEQYF
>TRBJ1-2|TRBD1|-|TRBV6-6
TGTGCCAGCAGTTTCGCCGGGGACAGAGCTAACTATGGCTACACCTTC
CASSFAGDRANYGYTF
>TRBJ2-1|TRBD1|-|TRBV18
TGTGCCAGCTCACCGCAGGACAGGGGTACGTTCTTC
CASSPQDRGTFF
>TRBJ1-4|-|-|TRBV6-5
TGTGCCAGCAGTTACTCGGGGCGGGGCTGGGGTGAAAAACTGTTTTTT
CASSYSGRGWGEKLFF
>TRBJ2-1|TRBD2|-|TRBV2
TGTGCCAGCCGTGGGACTAGCGGCCCTAAGAGCTCCTACAATGAGCAGTTCTTC
CASRGTSGPKSSYNEQFF
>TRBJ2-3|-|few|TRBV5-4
TGTGCCAGCAGCCGACAAGCGTCCAGCGGAGGGACAGATACGCAGTATTTT
CASSRQASSGGTDTQYF
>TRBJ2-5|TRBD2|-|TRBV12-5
TGTGCTAGTGGTTCGGGGGGGGGCCTGGGAGAGACCCAGTACTTC
CASGSGGGLGETQYF
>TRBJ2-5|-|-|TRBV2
TGTGCCAGCAGGACACGACGCCCTGGCCCCCAAGAGACCCAGTACTTC
CASRTRRPGPQETQYF
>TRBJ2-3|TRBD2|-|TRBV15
TGTGCCACCAGCAGAGATTGGGCGGGAGAATTACGCACAGATACGCAGTATTTT
CATSRDWAGELRTDTQYF
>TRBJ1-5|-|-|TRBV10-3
TGTGCCATCAGTGAGTGGGGGGCTTTAAATCAGCCCCAGCATTTT
CAISEWGALNQPQHF
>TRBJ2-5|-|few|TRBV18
TGTGCCAGCTCACCATCTGGGCGGCAAGAGACCCAGTACTTC
CASSPSGRQETQYF
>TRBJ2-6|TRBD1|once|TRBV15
TGTGCCACCAGCAGCCTAACAGGGGATCTGTCCGGGGCCAACGTCCTGACTTTC
CATSSLTGDLSGANVLTF
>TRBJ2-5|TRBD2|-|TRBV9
TGTGCCAGCAGTTCGCGACAATCACTAGCGTCAGAAGAGACCCAGTACTTC
CASSSRQSLASEETQYF
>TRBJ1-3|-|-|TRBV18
TGTGCCAGCTCACCGGACAGCCGCTTTGTGGGAAACACCATATATTTT
CASSPDSRFVGNTIYF
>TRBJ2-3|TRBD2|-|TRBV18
TGTGCCAGCTCACCGATGGGACTAGTATTTTCAGATACGCAGTATTTT
CASSPMGLVFSDTQYF
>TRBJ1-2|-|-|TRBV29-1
TGCAGCGTCGCCACCGGGGCTCTCTATGGCTACACCTTC
CSVATGALYGYTF
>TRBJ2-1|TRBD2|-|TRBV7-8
TGTGCCAGCAGCTTATTGCGGGAGCTAAACAATGAGCAGTTCTTC
CASSLLRELNNEQFF
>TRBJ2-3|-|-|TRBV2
TGTGCCAGCAGTGAAACTCAGGGAAGGGCAGATACGCAGTATTTT
CASSETQGRADTQYF
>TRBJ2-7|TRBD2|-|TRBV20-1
TGCAGTGCTAGTGTTAGTTTGGCGGGAGCGGGCGAGCAGTACTTC
CSASVSLAGAGEQYF
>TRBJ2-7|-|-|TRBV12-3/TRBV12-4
TGTGCCAGCAGGGCCGGGACCTCCTACGAGCAGTACTTC
CASRAGTSYEQYF
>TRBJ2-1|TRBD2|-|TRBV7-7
TGTGCCAGCAGCCTTACTAGCGGCATATACAATGAGCAGTTCTTC
CASSLTSGIYNEQFF
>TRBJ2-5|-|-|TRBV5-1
TGCGCCAGCAGCGTTCCGGGCCGACAAGAGACCCAGTACTTC
CASSVPGRQETQYF
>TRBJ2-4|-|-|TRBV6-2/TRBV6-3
TGTGCCAGCAGTTACCAAGGAGCACAGTACTTC
CASSYQGAQYF